The next 21 T cell receptor beta chains were all read from a single sample in a study of identical twins. Each CDR3 protein is one row after TCRdb ran MiXCR on the 5' RACE reads. This table has some 500,000 distinct CDR3 sequences, 11% to 15% appearing once. The same data also went into a second study, on yellow fever vaccine responses in identical twins.

Specimen: CD4+ T cells sorted from blood. All receptors derive from a woman between 18 and 30 years old in good health.

This clonotype was seen only a few times. The chain recombines TRBV7-2 with TRBJ2-5, with D possibly TRBD1 on 7 matching bases. This CDR3 is built from 15 residues. Trimming stripped 1 base from V and 3 bases from J, with 12 bases between. Looked up from germline, CDR1 is SGHTA and CDR2 is FQGNSA. CDR3 coding DNA: TGTGCCAGCAGCTTAGGGCTCAGGGGGGAAGAGACCCAGTACTTC. This codes for CASSLGLRGEETQYF.

As DNA, the CDR3 is TGCAGCGTTGGAATAGGATCAGAGACCCAGTACTTC. Amino acid sequence: CSVGIGSETQYF. The J gene is TRBJ2-5, the V gene TRBV29-1; D unresolved. The germline V gene encodes CDR1 SQVTM and CDR2 ANQGSEA. Between the trimmed V and J ends, which lost 4 bases and 4 bases, there was a span of 10 bases. The CDR3 loop spans 12 amino acids.

This clonotype was seen more than once but under ten times. CDR3 sequence reads: CATSAVRGRETQYF. CDR3 coding DNA: TGTGCCACTAGTGCTGTAAGGGGAAGAGAGACCCAGTACTTC. This chain connects TRBV7-2 to TRBJ2-5; the D gene is possibly TRBD1 (5 bases). Per germline, CDR1 SGHTA and CDR2 FQGNSA. The CDR3 runs to 14 residues. Trimming took 10 bases from V and 4 from J, leaving 19 bases between them.

This clonotype has at least ten counts. This chain connects TRBV10-3 to TRBJ2-1; D is undetermined. CDR3 length: 14 amino acids. The germline V gene has CDR1 ENHRY and CDR2 SYGVKD. The V and J ends lost 0 bases and 9 bases respectively, with 12 bases between them. CDR3 nucleotides: TGTGCCATCAGTGAGTCAGGTGTGGCGGCTGAGCAGTTCTTC. It translates to CAISESGVAAEQFF.

This clonotype occurred many times. The chain links TRBV10-3 to TRBJ2-7; possible D gene TRBD2, 6 bases. CDR3 length: 14 residues. Germline V gene lookup returns CDR1 ENHRY and CDR2 SYGVKD. Trimming left V 5 bases short and J 6 bases short, with 17 bases between. DNA for the CDR3: TGTGCCATCAGTTCTAGCGCCTCTGGGGTCGAGCAGTACTTC. It translates to CAISSSASGVEQYF.

This clonotype was found a few times. This chain links TRBV9 with TRBJ2-5; 10 bases align to TRBD2. Germline V gene sequence: CDR1 SGDLS, CDR2 YYNGEE. Losses at the gene ends were 0 bases for V and 2 bases for J; bases not matched to a gene: 4. This CDR3 comprises 16 residues. CDR3: CASSVAQRGGQETQYF. CDR3 coding DNA: TGTGCCAGCAGCGTAGCCCAGCGGGGGGGACAAGAGACCCAGTACTTC.

This clonotype was detected a few times. V is TRBV20-1 and J is TRBJ2-7; TRBD2 matches at 11 bases. Germline CDR1 is DFQATT and CDR2 is SNEGSKA (reference sequence). The CDR3 loop spans 14 amino acids. J gave up 3 bases and V 6 bases, and 7 bases lay outside the gene matches. CDR3 sequence: CSALLAGAIYEQYF. The CDR3 DNA reads TGCAGTGCATTACTAGCGGGGGCGATCTACGAGCAGTACTTC.

This clonotype was seen repeatedly, ten times or more. This rearrangement joins TRBV5-1 to TRBJ2-7, with 7 bases aligning to TRBD2. The CDR3 length is 12 residues. CDR1 and CDR2 from the germline V gene are SGHRS and YFSETQ. Trimming cost V 4 bases and J 5 bases; bases outside gene matches: 3. The CDR3 spells CASSLSGNEQYF. The DNA of the CDR3 is TGCGCCAGCAGCCTCAGCGGGAACGAGCAGTACTTC.

There are a few counts of this clonotype. The V and J genes are TRBV6-5 and TRBJ2-7; 8 bases line up with TRBD2. Trimming cost V 2 bases and J 0 bases; bases outside gene matches: 6. The CDR3 is 16 residues long. The germline CDR1 and CDR2 sequences are MNHEY and SVGAGI. The CDR3 DNA follows: TGTGCCAGCAGTTACCCTAGCGGGTCCCGCTCCTACGAGCAGTACTTC. The encoded protein is CASSYPSGSRSYEQYF.

This clonotype was recorded many times. This sequence joins TRBV11-2 and TRBJ2-1; no reliable D call. CDR3 length: 13 amino acids. Germline V gives CDR1 SGHAT, CDR2 FQNNGV. Trimming shortened V by 6 bases and J by 2 bases, and 8 bases separated the two germline ends. The CDR3 DNA is TGTGCCAGCAGTCCTCGGGCCTACAATGAGCAGTTCTTC. Translation gives CASSPRAYNEQFF.

The chain links TRBV7-2 to TRBJ2-5; no definite D call. Germline lookup yields CDR1 SGHTA and CDR2 FQGNSA. The CDR3 runs to 13 residues. Between the trimmed V and J ends, which lost 1 base and 5 bases, there was a span of 8 bases. CDR3 DNA sequence: TGTGCCAGCAGCTTAGAGGGCGCGGAGACCCAGTACTTC. This translates into CASSLEGAETQYF.

This clonotype showed up just a few times. J is TRBJ2-2 and V is TRBV12-3 or TRBV12-4; D might be TRBD1 or TRBD2, each matching 5 bases. Trimming removed 2 bases from V and 4 bases from J, with 8 bases in between. This CDR3 region has 14 residues. The CDR3 DNA reads as TGTGCCAGCAGTTTATCGGGGACCACCGGGGAGCTGTTTTTT. Amino acids: CASSLSGTTGELFF.

This chain uses TRBV24-1 with TRBJ1-2, with D hard to call. CDR3 length: 13 residues. Trimming stripped 0 bases from V and 6 bases from J, with 7 bases between. Per the germline V gene, CDR1 is KGHDR and CDR2 is SFDVKD. The CDR3 protein is CATSDLVGNGYTF. The CDR3 region has the DNA TGTGCCACCAGTGATTTGGTAGGGAATGGCTACACCTTC.

V and J are TRBV12-3 or TRBV12-4 and TRBJ2-1, with D possibly TRBD2 on 5 matching bases. This CDR3 has 11 residues. The V and J ends lost 8 bases and 6 bases respectively, with 8 bases between them. The CDR3 nucleotides read TGTGCCAGCGACTACCGCAATGAGCAGTTCTTC. Residues: CASDYRNEQFF.

Here the CDR3 DNA reads TGTGCCAGCTCATTCTTAGCGGGAGGGGCCGACAATGAGCAGTTCTTC. The encoded protein is CASSFLAGGADNEQFF. The chain carries TRBV18 and TRBJ2-1, with 11 bases fitting TRBD2. J gave up 5 bases and V 5 bases, and 8 bases lay outside the gene matches. The CDR3 length is 16 residues. From germline, CDR1 is KGHSH and CDR2 LQKENI.

This clonotype was seen only a few times. A junction boundary mismatches the germline segment, possibly from a read error. The J gene is TRBJ2-5, the V gene TRBV7-9; 9 bases line up with TRBD2. This CDR3 region has 14 residues. From germline, CDR1 is SEHNR and CDR2 FQNEAQ (reference sequence). The CDR3 DNA reads TGTGCCAGCAGCGTAGCGGGAGTACAAGAGACCCAGTACTTC. It is translated as CASSVAGVQETQYF. Full variable domain (outside the CDR3, taken from reference TRBV7-9 and TRBJ2-5): DTGVSQNPRHKITKRGQNVTFRCDPISEHNRLYWYRQTLGQGPEFLTYFQNEAQLEKSRLLSDRFSAERPKGSFSTLEIQRTEQGDSAMYLCASSVAGVQETQYFGPGTRLLVL.

This clonotype was counted many times. The junction differs from germline at one of its ends, possibly a read error. J is TRBJ2-1 and V is TRBV10-3; TRBD2 matches 8 bases. Germline CDR1 reads ENHRY; CDR2 reads SYGVKD. The CDR3 runs to 12 residues. The CDR3 DNA follows: TGTGCCATCAGTGGGGGAGCGGGAGAACCGACCTTC. This encodes CAISGGAGEPTF.

This clonotype turned up a few times. The genes are TRBV5-1 and TRBJ2-7, with D possibly matching TRBD1 (5 bases). Germline loops: CDR1 SGHRS, CDR2 YFSETQ. V lost 0 bases to trimming and J lost 6 bases, with 7 bases between them. The CDR3 runs to 12 residues. CDR3 bases: TGCGCCAGCAGCTTGGATGGGGCCGAGCAGTACTTC. Protein sequence: CASSLDGAEQYF.

This clonotype was detected a few times. V is TRBV11-2 and J is TRBJ2-3; D may correspond to TRBD1 or TRBD2 (7 bases each). Germline CDR1 reads SGHAT; CDR2 reads FQNNGV. The V end lost 6 bases, the J end lost 3 bases, and 16 bases lay between the germline ends. CDR3 length: 15 amino acids. As DNA, the CDR3 is TGTGCCAGCAGAAATGACAGGGAGGGGACAGATACGCAGTATTTT. Its protein is CASRNDREGTDTQYF.

This clonotype has just a few counts. The chain uses TRBV6-5 and TRBJ2-1, with 7 bases lining up with TRBD2. After removal of 2 bases from V and 4 bases from J, the junction contained 5 bases not matched to a gene. Germline V gene lookup returns CDR1 MNHEY and CDR2 SVGAGI. This CDR3 is built from 15 residues. The DNA of the CDR3 is TGTGCCAGCAGTTACCTCCAGGGAGGGTACAATGAGCAGTTCTTC. It codes for CASSYLQGGYNEQFF.

This clonotype was counted a few times. V gene TRBV27 combines with J gene TRBJ2-1; the D gene is possibly TRBD2 (6 bases). Germline V gene sequence: CDR1 MNHEY, CDR2 SMNVEV (reference sequence). Trimming shortened V by 5 bases and J by 7 bases, and 18 bases separated the two germline ends. The CDR3 is made up of 15 amino acids. CDR3 bases: TGTGCCAGCAGTGTGCGGGGAACCTTAAGGAATGAGCAGTTCTTC. This codes for CASSVRGTLRNEQFF.